Each of the 13 T cell receptor beta chains below was sequenced from the same sample in a study of cytomegalovirus exposure and HLA in healthy donors. 13 Jbeta primers and 60 Vbeta primers were used for the PCR. TCRdb keeps only in-frame clones here, not all; method: immunoSEQ multiplex PCR. In the table there are just under 250,000 clones, roughly 87% of which are singletons. Sequencing was carried out using PBMCs. The source of these receptors is a woman aged 40 to 49 in good health and CMV-seropositive.

The rearrangement uses TRBV19 and TRBJ2-3, with D maybe TRBD2 (6 bases). The germline V gene has CDR1 LNHDA and CDR2 SQIVND (reference sequence). The CDR3 loop spans 15 amino acids. V was pared by 0 bases and J by 6 bases, with 13 bases between. In DNA, the CDR3 is TGTGCCAGTAGTATAGAGCGGGAACGAGGGGATACGCAGTATTTT. Amino acids: CASSIERERGDTQYF.

This chain links TRBV6-1 with TRBJ2-4; D possibly corresponds to TRBD2 (5 bases). Germline CDR1 is MNHNS and CDR2 is SASEGT. The CDR3 covers 13 residues. Trimming stripped 4 bases from V and 5 bases from J, with 9 bases between. The CDR3 sequence: CASSGLIENIQYF. The CDR3 nucleotides are TGTGCCAGCAGTGGACTAATCGAAAACATTCAGTACTTC.

The gene calls are TRBV27 and TRBJ1-2; D is unclear. V lost 2 bases and J lost 5, with 9 bases in between. This CDR3 is built from 13 residues. Germline assignment: CDR1 MNHEY and CDR2 SMNVEV (reference sequence). The CDR3 spells CASSLREGYGYTF. The CDR3 nucleotides read TGTGCCAGCAGTTTAAGGGAGGGTTATGGCTACACCTTC.

The gene calls are TRBV6-6 and TRBJ1-1, with D possibly being TRBD1 (5 bases). Trimming pared 2 bases from V and 2 bases from J, leaving 9 bases between. The CDR3 consists of 14 residues. Germline CDR1 reads MNHNY; CDR2 reads SVGAGI (reference sequence). The CDR3 DNA is TGTGCCAGCAGTTACGGCAGGGCTAACACTGAAGCTTTCTTT. Encoded protein: CASSYGRANTEAFF.

The CDR3 here is CASSLYAGAAYEQYF. CDR3 DNA sequence: TGTGCCAGCAGCTTATACGCGGGAGCCGCCTACGAGCAGTACTTC. The V and J genes are TRBV7-3 and TRBJ2-7; 7 bases are shared with TRBD2. Trimming cost V 2 bases and J 2 bases; bases outside gene matches: 6. The germline V gene encodes CDR1 SGHTA and CDR2 FQGTGA. The CDR3 is made up of 15 amino acids.

The V and J genes are TRBV2 and TRBJ2-5, with a possible D match to TRBD2 (5 bases). The CDR3 contains 17 residues. V lost 1 base and J lost 1, with 16 bases in between. From germline, CDR1 is SNHLY and CDR2 FYNNEI. CDR3 residues: CASSEDVRGPSQETQYF. CDR3 nucleotides: TGTGCCAGCAGTGAAGACGTAAGAGGGCCAAGCCAAGAGACCCAGTACTTC.

V gene TRBV10-3 combines with J gene TRBJ2-2, with 12 bases that match TRBD1. Trimming cost V 4 bases and J 3 bases; bases outside gene matches: 3. In germline, CDR1 is ENHRY, CDR2 SYGVKD. This CDR3 comprises 16 residues. CDR3 protein: CAISGGQGADTGELFF. For the CDR3, the DNA is TGTGCCATCAGTGGGGGACAGGGGGCGGACACCGGGGAGCTGTTTTTT.

This chain connects TRBV6-1 to TRBJ2-2, with 7 bases lining up with TRBD1. Looked up from germline, CDR1 is MNHNS and CDR2 is SASEGT. The CDR3 consists of 13 residues. The ends lost 11 bases at V and 7 bases at J; junction bases unmatched: 10. This CDR3 is CAGADRVGGELFF. In nucleotides, the CDR3 is TGTGCCGGAGCTGACAGGGTGGGCGGGGAGCTGTTTTTT.

In DNA, the CDR3 is TGTGCCAGCAGTTTGGAGGGATGGAATGAGCAGTTCTTC. Translating gives CASSLEGWNEQFF. V usage is TRBV6-5 and J usage is TRBJ2-1, with D tentatively TRBD2 (6 bases). This CDR3 region has 13 residues. From germline, CDR1 is MNHEY and CDR2 SVGAGI. The germline V and J ends were trimmed by 4 bases and 7 bases, with 11 bases remaining between them.

The V and J genes are TRBV5-6 and TRBJ2-7, with D possibly TRBD2 on 6 matching bases. The germline V and J ends were trimmed by 4 bases and 4 bases, with 15 bases remaining between them. The germline CDR1 and CDR2 sequences are SGHDT and YYEEEE. CDR3 size: 14 residues. CDR3 loop: CASSPGVLGYEQYF. The CDR3 region has the DNA TGTGCCAGCAGCCCGGGGGTGCTTGGGTACGAGCAGTACTTC.

The V and J genes are TRBV6-1 and TRBJ1-2; D possibly corresponds to TRBD1 (6 bases). V was trimmed by 2 bases and J by 8 bases, leaving 21 bases between them. Germline V gene sequence: CDR1 MNHNS, CDR2 SASEGT. The CDR3 spans 16 residues. CDR3 DNA sequence: TGTGCCAGCAGTGAAATTTATGGACAGCGCCATCGGGGCTACACCTTC. It translates to CASSEIYGQRHRGYTF.

The V call is TRBV6-1, the J call TRBJ1-5; 11 positions match TRBD1. Germline-derived CDR1 and CDR2 are MNHNS and SASEGT. V shed 3 bases and J 8 bases; nucleotides not matched to a gene: 9. The CDR3 totals 16 residues. In nucleotides, the CDR3 is TGTGCCAGCAGTGATCTTGGACAGGGGGCTATTAAGCCCCAGCATTTT. Translation: CASSDLGQGAIKPQHF.

The CDR3 coding sequence is TGTGCCAGCCAGCTAGAGACAGGGGGCGCCTATGGCTACACCTTC. Amino acid sequence: CASQLETGGAYGYTF. This sequence joins TRBV2 and TRBJ1-2, with 10 bases identical to TRBD1. Germline V gene sequence: CDR1 SNHLY, CDR2 FYNNEI. This CDR3 is 15 amino acids long. V shed 8 bases and J 4 bases; nucleotides not matched to a gene: 10.